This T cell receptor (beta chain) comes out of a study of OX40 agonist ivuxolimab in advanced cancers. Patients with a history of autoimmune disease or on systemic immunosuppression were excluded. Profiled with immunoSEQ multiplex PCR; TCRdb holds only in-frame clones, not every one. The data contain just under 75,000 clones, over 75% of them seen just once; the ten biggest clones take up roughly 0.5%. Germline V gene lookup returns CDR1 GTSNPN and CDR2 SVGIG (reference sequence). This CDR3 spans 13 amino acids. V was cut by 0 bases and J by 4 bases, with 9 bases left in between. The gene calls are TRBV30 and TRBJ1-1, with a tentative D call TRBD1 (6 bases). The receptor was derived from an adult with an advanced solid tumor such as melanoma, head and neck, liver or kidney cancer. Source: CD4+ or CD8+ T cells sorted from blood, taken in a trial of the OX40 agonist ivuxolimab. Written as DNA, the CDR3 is TGTGCCTGGAGTGTTTCAGGGGCCACTGAAGCTTTCTTT. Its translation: CAWSVSGATEAFF.